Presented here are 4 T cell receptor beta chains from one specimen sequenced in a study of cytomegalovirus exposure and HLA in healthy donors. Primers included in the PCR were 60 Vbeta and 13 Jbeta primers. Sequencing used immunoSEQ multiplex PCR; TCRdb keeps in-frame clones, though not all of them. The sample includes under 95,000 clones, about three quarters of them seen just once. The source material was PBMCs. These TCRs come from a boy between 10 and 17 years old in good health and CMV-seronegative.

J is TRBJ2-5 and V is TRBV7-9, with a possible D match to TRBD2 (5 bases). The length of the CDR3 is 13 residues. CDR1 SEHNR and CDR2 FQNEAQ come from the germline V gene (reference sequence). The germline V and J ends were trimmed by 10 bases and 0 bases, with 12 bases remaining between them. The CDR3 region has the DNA TGTGCCACCACCGGGGAGAACCAAGAGACCCAGTACTTC. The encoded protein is CATTGENQETQYF.

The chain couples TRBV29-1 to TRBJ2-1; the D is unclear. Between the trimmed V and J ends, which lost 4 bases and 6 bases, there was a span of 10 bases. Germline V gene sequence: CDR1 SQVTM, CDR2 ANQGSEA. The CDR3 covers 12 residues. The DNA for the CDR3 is TGCAGCGTTGGCCAGCTAGGCAATGAGCAGTTCTTC. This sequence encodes CSVGQLGNEQFF.

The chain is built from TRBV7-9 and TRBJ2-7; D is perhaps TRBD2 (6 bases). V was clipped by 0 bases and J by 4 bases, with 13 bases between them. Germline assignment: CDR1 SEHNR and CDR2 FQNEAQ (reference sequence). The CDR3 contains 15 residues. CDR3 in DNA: TGTGCCAGCAGCTTAGCTCCCCTGGGGGGATACGAGCAGTACTTC. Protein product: CASSLAPLGGYEQYF.

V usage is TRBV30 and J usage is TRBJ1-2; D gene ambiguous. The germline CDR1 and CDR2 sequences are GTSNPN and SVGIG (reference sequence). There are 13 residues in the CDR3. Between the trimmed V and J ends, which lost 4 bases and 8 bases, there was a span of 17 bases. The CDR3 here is CAWTPSGLGGYTF. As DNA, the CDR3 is TGTGCCTGGACCCCAAGCGGGCTGGGGGGCTACACCTTC.